The sequence of this T cell receptor beta chain was determined in a study of blood T cells in healthy people across ages. This clonotype was seen ten or more times. The authors ran a second PCR of 7 to 11 cycles using a sample-barcoded 5' primer and a J-beta primer mix. Sequencing yielded, for each sample, at least 3 million paired-end reads carrying CDR3. TCRdb recomputed calls from the 5' RACE reads with MiXCR, one row per CDR3 protein. The table lists approximately 820,000 distinct CDR3 sequences, under 55% of them singletons. CDR3 size: 19 residues. The TCR sequence derives from a man aged 55 to 70 in good health. The chain carries TRBV21-1 and TRBJ2-1; TRBD2 was called by the table and not checked on the DNA. TRBV21-1 is flagged as a pseudogene. Sequencing was performed on blood. In nucleotides, the CDR3 is TGTGCCAGCAGCAAAGCTAGCGGGGGGAGATGGGGAACACAGAATGAGCAGTTCTTC. It translates to CASSKASGGRWGTQNEQFF.